A selection of T cell receptor beta chains follows, all from one sample in a study of T cells in Graves' hyperthyroidism and ophthalmopathy. TCRdb passed the multiplex PCR reads through MiXCR, listing each CDR3 protein once. The data contain roughly 400,000 distinct CDR3 sequences, approximately 25% of them singletons. Sample: blood. These receptors originate from a man aged 45-65 years with Graves' hyperthyroidism. The CDR3 runs from the conserved cysteine through the conserved F or W. Fields, in order: clone size, D gene, J gene, CDR3 length, V gene, CDR3 DNA, CDR3 protein. The D gene is left open where the match is weak. Size is omitted from some rows. Given values are once, few, many or a class for expanded clones.

few | TRBD2 | TRBJ2-5 | 15 | TRBV19 | TGTGCCAGTAAGGGGTCCGGACTAGCGGGAGAGACCCAGTACTTC | CASKGSGLAGETQYF
many | NA | TRBJ1-1 | 13 | TRBV2 | TGTGCCAGCAGTGGAGGGAGGGGCACTGAAGCTTTCTTT | CASSGGRGTEAFF
NA | NA | TRBJ2-5 | 12 | TRBV29-1 | TGCAGCGTTGGGGCCGGGCAAGAGACCCAGTACTTC | CSVGAGQETQYF
many | TRBD1 | TRBJ1-1 | 13 | TRBV28 | TGTGCCAACAGGGGACTTTTAGGCACTGAAGCTTTCTTT | CANRGLLGTEAFF
NA | NA | TRBJ2-5 | 14 | TRBV3-1 | TGTGCCAGCAGCCAAAGGAGTGGTTGGGAGACCCAGTACTTC | CASSQRSGWETQYF
NA | TRBD1 | TRBJ1-6 | 16 | TRBV3-1 | TGTGCCAGCAGCCAAGCTAGGACAGGGGGCAGTTCACCCCTCCACTTT | CASSQARTGGSSPLHF
NA | NA | TRBJ2-1 | 16 | TRBV19 | TGTGCCAGTAGTCCCGCCCGGTTTTTCTCCTACAATGAGCAGTTCTTC | CASSPARFFSYNEQFF
many | NA | TRBJ2-5 | 14 | TRBV28 | TGTGCCAGCACCCTACATAGCGCGCGAGAGACCCAGTACTTC | CASTLHSARETQYF
many | NA | TRBJ2-7 | 13 | TRBV20-1 | TGCAGTGCTAAAGGGGCTGTTTGGTACGAGCAGTACTTC | CSAKGAVWYEQYF
few | NA | TRBJ1-1 | 16 | TRBV7-2 | TGTGCCAGCAGCCCATCTCACTACAGACTGAACACTGAAGCTTTCTTT | CASSPSHYRLNTEAFF
many | NA | TRBJ2-1 | 13 | TRBV2 | TGTGCCAGCAGTGAAGCGCTTGGGGATGAGCAGTTCTTC | CASSEALGDEQFF
NA | NA | TRBJ2-2 | 14 | TRBV12-3/TRBV12-4 | TGTGCCAGCAGTTTAGGGTTTGATGGTGGGGAGCTGTTTTTT | CASSLGFDGGELFF
NA | NA | TRBJ2-2 | 16 | TRBV5-1 | TGCGCCAGCAGCTTGGAATTGCAGCTGAACACCGGGGAGCTGTTTTTT | CASSLELQLNTGELFF
once | NA | TRBJ1-4 | 12 | TRBV19 | TGTGCCAGTAGTACTACGGGGGAAAAACTGTTTTTT | CASSTTGEKLFF
NA | NA | TRBJ2-1 | 14 | TRBV20-1 | TGCAGTGCTAATCCGGGGACGGATTACAATGAGCAGTTCTTC | CSANPGTDYNEQFF
NA | NA | TRBJ2-5 | 13 | TRBV2 | TGTGCCAGCAGTGGGCCTGTCCGACAGACCCAGTACTTC | CASSGPVRQTQYF
NA | NA | TRBJ2-7 | 13 | TRBV3-1 | TGTGCCAGCAGCTCTCCGCCTCGGAACGAGCAGTACTTC | CASSSPPRNEQYF
many | TRBD1 | TRBJ2-7 | 14 | TRBV20-1 | TGCAGTGCAGGCCCGGGACAGGGGGCGTACGAGCAGTACTTC | CSAGPGQGAYEQYF
NA | NA | TRBJ2-5 | 11 | TRBV5-6 | TGTGCCAGCAGCTCCGGGGTGACCCAGTACTTC | CASSSGVTQYF
NA | NA | TRBJ2-3 | 16 | TRBV7-3 | TGTGCCAGCAGCTTTCTGGACATGGGGATGGAAGATACGCAGTATTTT | CASSFLDMGMEDTQYF
few | TRBD2 | TRBJ2-6 | 16 | TRBV30 | TGTGCCTGGACACTAGCGGGAGGTTCCGGGGCCAACGTCCTGACTTTC | CAWTLAGGSGANVLTF
NA | NA | TRBJ2-3 | 14 | TRBV19 | TGTGCCAGTAGTACGACGGTTAGCACAGATACGCAGTATTTT | CASSTTVSTDTQYF
few | TRBD2 | TRBJ2-1 | 19 | TRBV7-9 | TGTGCCAGCAGCTTGGGACTAGCGGGAGCAGGTCGTAGGTGGAATGAGCAGTTCTTC | CASSLGLAGAGRRWNEQFF
NA | NA | TRBJ1-2 | 14 | TRBV6-1 | TGTGCCAGCAGTGAAGGGACCCGGTGGAATGGCTACACCTTC | CASSEGTRWNGYTF
many | TRBD2 | TRBJ2-3 | 15 | TRBV30 | TGTGCCTGGAGTACCGGGACTAGCACAACAGATACGCAGTATTTT | CAWSTGTSTTDTQYF
many | NA | TRBJ1-5 | 12 | TRBV6-1 | TGTGCCACACACCTTAGCAATCAGCCCCAGCATTTT | CATHLSNQPQHF
many | NA | TRBJ1-1 | 13 | TRBV11-3 | TGTGCCAGCAGCTTAGGGGGGTTCACTGAAGCTTTCTTT | CASSLGGFTEAFF
NA | NA | TRBJ1-3 | 16 | TRBV7-2 | TGTGCCAGCAGCTTAGCGCTTCGGGTCTCTGGAAACACCATATATTTT | CASSLALRVSGNTIYF
NA | NA | TRBJ2-2 | 12 | TRBV27 | TGTGCCAGCAGTTTTCTGGGTGGGGAGCTGTTTTTT | CASSFLGGELFF
few | TRBD2 | TRBJ2-7 | 14 | TRBV2 | TGTGCCAGCAGTGCTCGGACTAGCCACAACGAGCAGTACTTC | CASSARTSHNEQYF
many | NA | TRBJ2-1 | 14 | TRBV7-3 | TGTGCCAGCAGCTTAGCCGGGAGTGGGGATGAGCAGTTCTTC | CASSLAGSGDEQFF
few | NA | TRBJ2-1 | 17 | TRBV6-5 | TGTGCCAGCAGTTACAGGGACCCACTTTGGGCCTACAATGAGCAGTTCTTC | CASSYRDPLWAYNEQFF
many | TRBD2 | TRBJ2-1 | 15 | TRBV7-9 | TGTGCCAGCAGTTCAGCCGGGACTAGCTACAATGAGCAGTTCTTC | CASSSAGTSYNEQFF
few | NA | TRBJ2-3 | 15 | TRBV4-1 | TGCGCCAGCAGCCAAGATGGAGGGGGTGGGGATACGCAGTATTTT | CASSQDGGGGDTQYF
many | NA | TRBJ1-1 | 15 | TRBV3-1 | TGTGCCAGCAGCCAAGACAGGGTGCCGAACACTGAAGCTTTCTTT | CASSQDRVPNTEAFF
NA | TRBD2 | TRBJ2-1 | 14 | TRBV20-1 | TGCAGTGCTAGAGATCCACGGCTAGCGGAAGAGCAGTTCTTC | CSARDPRLAEEQFF
many | TRBD1 | TRBJ2-7 | 14 | TRBV6-2/TRBV6-3 | TGTGCCAGCAGTCCATTGACAGGGATATACGAGCAGTACTTC | CASSPLTGIYEQYF
many | NA | TRBJ1-1 | 11 | TRBV3-1 | TGTGCCAGCAGCCAAGCGGGGAGAGCTTTCTTT | CASSQAGRAFF
NA | TRBD2 | TRBJ2-4 | 17 | TRBV19 | TGTGCCAGTAGTGCCCGTCTGGGGAGGGAGGCCAAAAACATTCAGTACTTC | CASSARLGREAKNIQYF
few | TRBD1 | TRBJ2-1 | 17 | TRBV7-2 | TGTGCCAGCAGCAATATTATCCAGTCCCGGGACAGTGCCGAGCAGTTCTTC | CASSNIIQSRDSAEQFF
few | TRBD2 | TRBJ2-1 | 15 | TRBV20-1 | TGCAGTGCTATCCTAGCGGGAGGGCCGATTAATGAGCAGTTCTTC | CSAILAGGPINEQFF
many | NA | TRBJ2-7 | 14 | TRBV7-2 | TGTGCCAGCAGCTTAGCGGCGGGACCCTACGAGCAGTACTTC | CASSLAAGPYEQYF
many | NA | TRBJ1-1 | 12 | TRBV11-3 | TGTGCCACCCAAGCGGGGGACGCTGAAGCTTTCTTT | CATQAGDAEAFF
NA | NA | TRBJ2-2 | 18 | TRBV10-3 | TGTGCCATCAGTGAGTCAGCAGGACGGGCCTATAACACCGGGGAGCTGTTTTTT | CAISESAGRAYNTGELFF
NA | TRBD2 | TRBJ2-1 | 16 | TRBV5-6 | TGTGCCAGCAGCCCAGTGGGACTAGCGGGAGTTGGTGAGCAGTTCTTC | CASSPVGLAGVGEQFF
NA | NA | TRBJ2-5 | 13 | TRBV9 | TGTGCCAGCAGCGTAGGAACGGAAGAGACCCAGTACTTC | CASSVGTEETQYF
many | NA | TRBJ2-7 | 14 | TRBV3-1 | TGTGCCAGCAGCCAAGGAGGGTTTGGTTACGAGCAGTACTTC | CASSQGGFGYEQYF
NA | NA | TRBJ2-1 | 11 | TRBV2 | TGTGCCAGCAGTGGGTACAATGGGCAGTTCTTC | CASSGYNGQFF
many | NA | TRBJ2-7 | 15 | TRBV2 | TGTGCCAGCAGTCCCGGGCCTCGACTCTCCTACGAGCAGTACTTC | CASSPGPRLSYEQYF
NA | NA | TRBJ1-4 | 14 | TRBV18 | TGTGCCAGCTCACCCGGCGGGGTTAGTGAAAAACTGTTTTTT | CASSPGGVSEKLFF
NA | TRBD2 | TRBJ2-7 | 15 | TRBV5-1 | TGCGCCAGCAGCTCCAGGACTAGCGGGCTCAACGAGCAGTACTTC | CASSSRTSGLNEQYF
NA | TRBD1 | TRBJ2-7 | 15 | TRBV7-2 | TGTGCCAGTAGTATCTCAGGACAGGGTGACTTGAAGCAGTACTTC | CASSISGQGDLKQYF
NA | NA | TRBJ2-1 | 15 | TRBV15 | TGTGCCACCAGCAGAGACGGACAAGTCTACAATGAGCAGTTCTTC | CATSRDGQVYNEQFF
few | TRBD2 | TRBJ2-1 | 15 | TRBV29-1 | TGCAGCGTTGGACTAGCGGGAGCGTCCTACAATGAGCAGTTCTTC | CSVGLAGASYNEQFF
few | NA | TRBJ1-5 | 17 | TRBV12-3/TRBV12-4 | TGTGCCAGCAGTGACCGCCGACAGCACCCAATCGGTCAGCCCCAGCATTTT | CASSDRRQHPIGQPQHF
many | TRBD1 | TRBJ2-7 | 14 | TRBV10-3 | TGTGCCATCAGCCGGGACAGGAGCTCCTACGAGCAGTACTTC | CAISRDRSSYEQYF
few | TRBD1 | TRBJ2-5 | 16 | TRBV13 | TGTGCCAGCAGCTTAGGGGACAGGGGGCGCGAAGAGACCCAGTACTTC | CASSLGDRGREETQYF
many | NA | TRBJ1-1 | 13 | TRBV3-1 | TGTGCCAGCAGCCAAGAAAGGGGTACTGAAGCTTTCTTT | CASSQERGTEAFF
NA | TRBD2 | TRBJ2-1 | 14 | TRBV29-1 | TGCAGCGTCGCCCTACTAGCGGCGTCGAATGAGCAGTTCTTC | CSVALLAASNEQFF
many | NA | TRBJ1-1 | 12 | TRBV28 | TGTGCCAGCAACTCTCAAGGAACTGAAGCTTTCTTT | CASNSQGTEAFF